The clone carrying this TCR beta chain was recorded many times. What it recognizes is unknown. The data were taken from a study of T-cell reconstitution after alpha-beta-depleted transplantation in children. Germline lookup yields CDR1 MNHEY and CDR2 SVGAGI. V shed 2 bases and J shed 0 bases, with 10 bases lying between them. There are 15 residues in the CDR3. Whole-study findings and limits: T-cell numbers and diversity, one year after transplant, stemmed largely from T cells that were newly produced.

Unique molecular identifiers were incorporated when the TCRbeta library was constructed. TCRdb ran MiXCR on the PCR reads and lists one entry per CDR3 protein. The data contain fewer than 350,000 distinct CDR3 sequences, 10% of them singletons. The sample consisted of PBMCs, taken before TCRalphabeta/CD19-depleted stem cell transplant. The genes are TRBV6-5 and TRBJ1-1; D not certain. The sequence was obtained from a boy under three years old with acute myeloid leukemia, due to receive a stem cell transplant. The CDR3 reads CASSYHITLNTEAFF. In DNA form, the CDR3 reads TGTGCCAGCAGTTACCACATAACCCTGAACACTGAAGCTTTCTTT.